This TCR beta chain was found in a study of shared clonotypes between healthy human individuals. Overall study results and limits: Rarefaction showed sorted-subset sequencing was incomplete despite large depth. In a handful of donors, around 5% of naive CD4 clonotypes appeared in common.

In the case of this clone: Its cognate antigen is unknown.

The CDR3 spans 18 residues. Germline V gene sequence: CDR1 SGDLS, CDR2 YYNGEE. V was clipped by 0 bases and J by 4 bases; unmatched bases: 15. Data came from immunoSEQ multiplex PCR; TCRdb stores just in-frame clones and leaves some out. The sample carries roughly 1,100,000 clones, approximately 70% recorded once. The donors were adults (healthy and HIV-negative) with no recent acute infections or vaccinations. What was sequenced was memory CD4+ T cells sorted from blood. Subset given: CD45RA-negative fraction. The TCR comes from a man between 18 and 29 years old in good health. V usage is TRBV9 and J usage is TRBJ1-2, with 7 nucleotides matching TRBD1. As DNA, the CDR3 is TGTGCCAGCAGCGTAGGCTCCACTAGACAGGGAGGCCTCTATGGCTACACCTTC. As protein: CASSVGSTRQGGLYGYTF.